This entry describes one T cell receptor (beta chain). What it binds is not known. Individual cDNA molecules carried attached unique molecular identifiers. Using its own MiXCR run on the 5' RACE reads, TCRdb lists one record per CDR3 protein. This sample has around 64,000 distinct CDR3 sequences, with roughly 12% found just once. These data come from a study of early T cells in non-severe SARS-CoV-2 infection. As for the study in general: Sequencing input comprised bulk RNA from unsorted whole blood; chain pairing was not available. Study-wide points: Comparison of clonotypes with VDJdb favored anti-spike CD8 responses while missing private and CD4 specificities.

Trimming took 6 bases from V and 1 from J; bases not matched to a gene: 6. CDR3 size: 15 residues. The germline CDR1 and CDR2 sequences are MNHEY and SVGAGI. The receptor was isolated from an adult who was a healthcare worker with PCR-confirmed SARS-CoV-2 infection or an uninfected control (not recorded which). The genes are TRBV6-5 and TRBJ2-7; TRBD2 matches 10 bases. The sequenced sample consisted of whole blood. The CDR3 DNA reads as TGTGCCAGCAGCTCAACGGGACTAGCGTCCTACGAGCAGTACTTC. Its protein product is CASSSTGLASYEQYF.